Included here is one T cell receptor (beta chain) sequence, with context. Its antigen is not identified. This specimen belongs to a study of cytomegalovirus exposure and HLA in healthy donors. Background on the study: In a previous analysis, 120 million or so unique TCR beta sequences were found from some 180 million T cells. The study, taken as a whole, reports: It was fewer than 200 TCR beta chains that were listed as cytomegalovirus-associated.

PCR used 60 Vbeta primers and 13 Jbeta primers. Clones were sequenced by immunoSEQ multiplex PCR, and TCRdb holds only the in-frame ones, with some missing. This sample has fewer than 200,000 clones; about 88% occur once, and the top ten carry around 2.6%. The CDR3 covers 13 residues. Germline values: CDR1 SGHTA, CDR2 FQGNSA. Trimming removed 2 bases from V and 4 bases from J, with 8 bases in between. Sequenced material: PBMCs. V usage is TRBV7-2 and J usage is TRBJ1-2; D may be TRBD1 (6 bases). This sequence originates from a man aged 25-40 years in good health and CMV-seropositive. In DNA, the CDR3 is TGTGCCAGCAGCTTACGGACAGCCTATGGCTACACCTTC. Translation gives CASSLRTAYGYTF.